This TCR beta chain stems from a study of CD8+ T cells in alopecia areata. The treatment here: oral pan-JAK inhibitor, 5-10 mg twice daily. The CDR3 runs to 13 residues. With 7 bases removed from V and 7 bases from J, the gap between germline ends came to 16 bases. Germline CDR1 is SGHTA and CDR2 is FQGNSA. In each case, RNA was isolated and then reverse transcribed into cDNA as the sequencing template. Only in-frame clones appear in the TCRdb table, and some are missing; sequencing was by immunoSEQ multiplex PCR. The profile covers about 160,000 clones, with 50% to 70% appearing a single time and around 0.9% taken by the ten largest.

Here the sequenced sample was CD4+ T cells sorted from blood, taken at week 4, from a patient treated with tofacitinib. The rearrangement links TRBV7-2 to TRBJ1-2, with D possibly TRBD1 on 6 matching bases. The clonotype was recovered from a human donor with alopecia areata. CDR3 loop: CASTTNRAGGYTF. DNA for the CDR3: TGTGCCAGCACCACGAACAGGGCTGGTGGCTACACCTTC.